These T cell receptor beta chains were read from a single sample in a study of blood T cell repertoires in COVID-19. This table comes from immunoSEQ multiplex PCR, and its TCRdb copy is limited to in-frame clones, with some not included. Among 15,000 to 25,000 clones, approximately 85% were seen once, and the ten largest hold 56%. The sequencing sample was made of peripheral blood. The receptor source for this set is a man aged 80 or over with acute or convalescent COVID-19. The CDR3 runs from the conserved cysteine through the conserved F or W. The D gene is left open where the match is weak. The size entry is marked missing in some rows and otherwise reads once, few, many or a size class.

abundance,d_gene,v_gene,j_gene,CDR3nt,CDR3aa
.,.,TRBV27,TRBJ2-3,TGTGCCAGCAGTTTATCGTTGTCTAGCACAGATACGCAGTATTTT,CASSLSLSSTDTQYF
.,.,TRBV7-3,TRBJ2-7,TGTGCCAGCAGCCTAACGCCGGGGTCGAGCGAGCAGTACTTC,CASSLTPGSSEQYF
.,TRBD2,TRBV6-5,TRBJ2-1,TGTGCCAGCAGTCGGACTAGCGGGACCTACAATGAGCAGTTCTTC,CASSRTSGTYNEQFF
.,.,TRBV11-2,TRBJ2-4,TGTGCCAGCAGCTTAGATGGAGACATTCAGTACTTC,CASSLDGDIQYF
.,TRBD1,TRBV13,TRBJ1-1,TGTGCCAGCAGCTCAAACAGGGGGCAGAACACTGAAGCTTTCTTT,CASSSNRGQNTEAFF
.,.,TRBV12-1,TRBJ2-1,TGTGCCAGCAGCGCACTAGCGGGGGACTACAATGAGCAGTTCTTC,CASSALAGDYNEQFF
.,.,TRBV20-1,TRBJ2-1,TGCAGTGCTCGTTCAGGGCTTGAGCAGTTCTTC,CSARSGLEQFF
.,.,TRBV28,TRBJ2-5,TGTGCCAGCAGTCCTCCTGACAGTATCCAAGAGACCCAGTACTTC,CASSPPDSIQETQYF
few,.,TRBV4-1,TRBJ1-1,TGCGCCAGCAGCCAACCTCCGAGGGCATTGAACACTGAAGCTTTCTTT,CASSQPPRALNTEAFF
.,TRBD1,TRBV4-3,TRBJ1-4,TGCGCCAGCAGCCAAGATCGGGGGACAGGAGACTCCAATGAAAAACTGTTTTTT,CASSQDRGTGDSNEKLFF
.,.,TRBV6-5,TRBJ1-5,TGTGCCAGCAGCCCCGACAGTAGCAATCAGCCCCAGCATTTT,CASSPDSSNQPQHF
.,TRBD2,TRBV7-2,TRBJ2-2,TGTGCCAGCAGCCTTAGCGGGATCCCCACCGGGGAGCTGTTTTTT,CASSLSGIPTGELFF
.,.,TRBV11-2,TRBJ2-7,TGTGCCAGCAGCTTAGATCTGACTAGTTATGACGAGCAGTACTTC,CASSLDLTSYDEQYF
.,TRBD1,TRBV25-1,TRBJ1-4,TGTGCCAGCCCTATCCGACAGGGGCCTGGGGAAAAACTGTTTTTT,CASPIRQGPGEKLFF
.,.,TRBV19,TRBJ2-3,TGTGCCAGTAGTCCAGGATTTACGGATACGCAGTATTTT,CASSPGFTDTQYF
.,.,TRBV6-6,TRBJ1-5,TGTGCCAGCAGCCGGGGCAATCAGCCCCAGCATTTT,CASSRGNQPQHF
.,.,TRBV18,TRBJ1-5,TGTGCCAGCTCGTCGGTTATGGGGAGAGGCGACCAGCCCCAGCATTTT,CASSSVMGRGDQPQHF
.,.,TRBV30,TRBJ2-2,TGTGCCTGGGATCAGGGAATACCCGGGGAGCTGTTTTTT,CAWDQGIPGELFF
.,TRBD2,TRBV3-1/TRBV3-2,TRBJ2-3,TGTGCCAGCAGCCGAAAGGGTTTAGCGGGCAGCACAGATACGCAGTATTTT,CASSRKGLAGSTDTQYF
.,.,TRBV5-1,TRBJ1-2,TGCGCCAGCAGCCGGGAAGGGGGTGATGGCTACACCTTC,CASSREGGDGYTF
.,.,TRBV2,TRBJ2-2,TGTGCCAGCAGTGAAGCGCTTTCCGGCGGGGAGCTGTTTTTT,CASSEALSGGELFF
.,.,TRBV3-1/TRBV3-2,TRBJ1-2,TGTGCCAGCAGCCAAGACGGTGGGGGCTACTATGGCTACACCTTC,CASSQDGGGYYGYTF
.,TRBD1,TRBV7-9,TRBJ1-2,TGTGCCAGCAGCTCCCACTCCGGGACAGCCTATGGCTACACCTTC,CASSSHSGTAYGYTF
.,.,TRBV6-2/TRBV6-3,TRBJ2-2,TGTGCCAGCAGTTACGTCGGGAGTCACACCGGGGAGCTGTTTTTT,CASSYVGSHTGELFF
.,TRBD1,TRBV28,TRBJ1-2,TGTGCCAGCAGTCCGTGGACAGGGCACAGCTATGGCTACACCTTC,CASSPWTGHSYGYTF
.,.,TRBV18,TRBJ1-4,TGTGCCAGCTCCCTGCCGGCCTCAGGGAACGAAAAACTGTTTTTT,CASSLPASGNEKLFF
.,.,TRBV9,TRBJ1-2,TGTGCCAGCAGCGTAGAACCACAAACAGGAATCTATGGCTACACCTTC,CASSVEPQTGIYGYTF
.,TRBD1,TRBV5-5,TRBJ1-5,TGTGCCAGCAGCTCACAGACAGGGATGGTCAATCAGCCCCAGCATTTT,CASSSQTGMVNQPQHF
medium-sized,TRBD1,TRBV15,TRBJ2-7,TGTGCCACCAGCAGGGAGACAGGGGGCTCCTACGAGCAGTACTTC,CATSRETGGSYEQYF
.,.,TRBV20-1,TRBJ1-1,TGCAGTGCGGCCGAGGACACTGAAGCTTTCTTT,CSAAEDTEAFF
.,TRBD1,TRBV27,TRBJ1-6,TGTGCCAGCAAATCGGACAGGGGCGGCTCACCCCTCCACTTT,CASKSDRGGSPLHF
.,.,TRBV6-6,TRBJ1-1,TGTGCCAGCAAGCCCGGACACAGCGAAGAAGCTTTCTTT,CASKPGHSEEAFF
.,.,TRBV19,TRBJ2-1,TGTGCCAGTAGTGACCCCCGGACACGTTACAATGAGCAGTTCTTC,CASSDPRTRYNEQFF
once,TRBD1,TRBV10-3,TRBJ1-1,TGTGCCATCAGTGAGGGAGGGGGCTCAGAAGCTTTCTTT,CAISEGGGSEAFF
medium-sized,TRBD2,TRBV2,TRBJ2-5,TGTGCCAGCAGTGAATTCTACGGGGGGTGGGAGACCCAGTACTTC,CASSEFYGGWETQYF
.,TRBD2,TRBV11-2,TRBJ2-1,TGTGCCAGCAGCTCCTACGGCCCTAGCGGCTCCTACAATGAGCAGTTCTTC,CASSSYGPSGSYNEQFF
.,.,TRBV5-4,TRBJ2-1,TGTGCCAGCAGCCAGCGGAAGAGCTCCTACAATGAGCAGTTCTTC,CASSQRKSSYNEQFF
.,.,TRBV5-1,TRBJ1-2,TGCGCCAGCAGCTTGGTTACAGGGAACTATGGCTACACCTTC,CASSLVTGNYGYTF
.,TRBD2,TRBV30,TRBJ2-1,TGTGCCTGGAGTTCAACTAGCGGGGAGTCATATGAGCAGTTCTTC,CAWSSTSGESYEQFF
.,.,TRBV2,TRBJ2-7,TGTGCCAGCAGTGAGAGCCGCGGTCCCTACGAGCAGTACTTC,CASSESRGPYEQYF
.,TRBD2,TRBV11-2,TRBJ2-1,TGTGCCAGCAGCCTGGGGACTAGCGGGAGTCATGAGCAGTTCTTC,CASSLGTSGSHEQFF
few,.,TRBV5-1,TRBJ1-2,TGCGCCAGCAGCTTGGATGGAGCGGGGGGCTACACCTTC,CASSLDGAGGYTF
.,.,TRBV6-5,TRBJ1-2,TGTGCCAGCAGGAATCCAGGGGTGGAGTATGGCTACACCTTC,CASRNPGVEYGYTF
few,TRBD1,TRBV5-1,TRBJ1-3,TGCGCCAGCAGCATTGGGACAGGGCCTGGAAACACCATATATTTT,CASSIGTGPGNTIYF
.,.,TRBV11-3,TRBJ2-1,TGTGCCAGCAGCTTAGCGGGCGGGAAATATGAGCAGTTCTTC,CASSLAGGKYEQFF
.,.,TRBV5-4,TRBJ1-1,TGTGCCAGCAGCCAACAGGGCCCAAACACTGAAGCTTTCTTT,CASSQQGPNTEAFF
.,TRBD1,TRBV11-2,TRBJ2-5,TGTGCCAGCAGCTCGGGACAGGGGGGTACCTTAGTGGAGACCCAGTACTTC,CASSSGQGGTLVETQYF
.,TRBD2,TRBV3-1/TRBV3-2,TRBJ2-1,TGTGCCAGCAGCCAGGACCCTAGCGGGATGAATGAGCAGTTCTTC,CASSQDPSGMNEQFF
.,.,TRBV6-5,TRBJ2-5,TGTGCCAGCAGGAGCCCCCCTAGACTACAAGAGACCCAGTACTTC,CASRSPPRLQETQYF